The 29 T cell receptor beta chains presented below share a single source sample, sequenced in a study of graft-versus-host responses after intestinal transplantation. The antigens of these receptors remain unknown. The protocol was immunoSEQ multiplex PCR, while the TCRdb copy is restricted to in-frame clones and leaves out a portion. Seen here are approximately 78,000 clones, roughly 84% observed once, and the top ten hold under 9.5%. The sample here was unstimulated CD8+ T cells sorted from spleen or lymph node cells, taken before transplant. The receptors were sampled from a human donor who was the organ donor for an intestinal transplant.

V gene TRBV4-1 combines with J gene TRBJ1-1; D is uncertain. The CDR3 has 18 amino acids. Trimming removed 0 bases at V and 6 bases at J, with 23 bases between. Germline CDR1 and CDR2: MGHRA and YSYEKL. As DNA, the CDR3 is TGCGCCAGCAGCCAAGATGTCAGGACTAATATCGCAATGGCTGAAGCTTTCTTT. This gives the protein CASSQDVRTNIAMAEAFF.

The genes are TRBV30 and TRBJ1-3; 11 bases align to TRBD1. V gave up 4 bases and J gave up 8 bases; unmatched junction bases: 10. This CDR3 contains 15 residues. Germline V gives CDR1 GTSNPN, CDR2 SVGIG (reference sequence). The CDR3 loop reads CAWTGTGGYGDTIYF. The CDR3, as DNA: TGTGCCTGGACAGGGACAGGGGGTTATGGGGACACCATATATTTT.

The chain links TRBV10-2 to TRBJ2-7; no firm D call. The V gene's germline CDR1 is WSHSY and CDR2 SAAADI. The CDR3 is 14 residues long. The V and J ends lost 0 bases and 3 bases respectively, with 9 bases between them. The CDR3 DNA reads TGCGCCAGCAGTGAGTCAAACAGTTTCTACGAGCAGTACTTC. Its protein product is CASSESNSFYEQYF.

This clone was seen a single time. This chain uses TRBV9 with TRBJ2-3; 13 nucleotides agree with TRBD2. The length of the CDR3 is 17 residues. CDR1 and CDR2 (germline): SGDLS, YYNGEE. J lost 1 base, V lost 0 bases, and 2 bases had no gene match. DNA for the CDR3: TGTGCCAGCAGCGTAGAGACTAGCGGGGGGCGCACAGATACGCAGTATTTT. It translates to CASSVETSGGRTDTQYF.

The chain carries TRBV2 and TRBJ2-3, with 9 bases identical to TRBD1. V lost 6 bases and J lost 5; bases outside the gene matches: 9. This CDR3 has 15 residues. Per the germline V gene, CDR1 is SNHLY and CDR2 is FYNNEI. The CDR3 loop reads CASRGRDREGDTQYF. The CDR3 DNA reads TGTGCCAGCAGGGGCCGGGACAGGGAAGGAGATACGCAGTATTTT.

V gene TRBV6-5 combines with J gene TRBJ2-2, with 14 bases identical to TRBD2. This CDR3 contains 16 residues. V dropped 0 bases and J dropped 6; count of bases not matched to a gene: 0. Germline V gene lookup returns CDR1 MNHEY and CDR2 SVGAGI. DNA of the CDR3: TGTGCCAGCAGTTACTCGACTAGCGGGGGGGCCGGGGAGCTGTTTTTT. Its translation: CASSYSTSGGAGELFF.

J is TRBJ2-3 and V is TRBV13; possible D gene TRBD2, 6 bases. CDR3 size: 14 residues. With 0 bases removed from V and 8 bases from J, the gap between germline ends came to 12 bases. From germline, CDR1 is PRHDT and CDR2 FYEKMQ (reference sequence). The CDR3 loop is CASSLGRGPSTQYF. The CDR3 DNA sequence: TGTGCCAGCAGCTTAGGGCGGGGCCCTAGTACGCAGTATTTT.

The gene calls are TRBV28 and TRBJ1-5, with D possibly TRBD1 on 6 matching bases. The V end lost 10 bases, the J end lost 3 bases, and 16 bases lay between the germline ends. The CDR3 runs to 14 residues. The germline V gene encodes CDR1 MDHEN and CDR2 SYDVKM. In DNA form, the CDR3 reads TGTGCCACCACGTGGGGGCATGACAATCAGCCCCAGCATTTT. As protein: CATTWGHDNQPQHF.

The chain uses TRBV28 and TRBJ1-2; weak D call: TRBD1 (5 bases). V lost 3 bases to trimming and J lost 7 bases, with 6 bases between them. The germline V gene encodes CDR1 MDHEN and CDR2 SYDVKM. The CDR3 runs 11 residues. The DNA of the CDR3 is TGTGCCAGCAGTTTGGGGGGTGGCTACACCTTC. It yields the protein CASSLGGGYTF.

The rearrangement joins TRBV9 to TRBJ2-1; 8 bases are shared with TRBD1. V was pared by 0 bases and J by 8 bases, with 7 bases of the junction left unmatched. This CDR3 has 15 amino acids. Germline CDR1 reads SGDLS; CDR2 reads YYNGEE. CDR3 sequence reads: CASSVAGGLDHEQFF. CDR3 DNA sequence: TGTGCCAGCAGCGTAGCAGGGGGCTTGGACCATGAGCAGTTCTTC.

The chain combines TRBV9 with TRBJ2-1; the D gene is possibly TRBD2 (6 bases). Per the germline V gene, CDR1 is SGDLS and CDR2 is YYNGEE. V lost 6 bases and J 8 bases, leaving 18 bases between the germline ends. This CDR3 is 14 amino acids long. The CDR3 DNA reads TGTGCCAGCACCGTCGAGTCGGGGGTCCATGAGCAGTTCTTC. Its translation: CASTVESGVHEQFF.

This chain joins TRBV6-1 and TRBJ1-2; TRBD1 is a possible D gene (5 bases). Per the germline V gene, CDR1 is MNHNS and CDR2 is SASEGT. Trimming left V 6 bases short and J 8 bases short, with 16 bases between. The CDR3 sequence is 13 residues long. This CDR3 is CASSGGWPWGYTF. DNA for the CDR3: TGTGCCAGCAGCGGGGGGTGGCCTTGGGGCTACACCTTC.

V usage is TRBV7-9 and J usage is TRBJ2-7, with D unclear. Looked up from germline, CDR1 is SEHNR and CDR2 is FQNEAQ (reference sequence). The V and J ends lost 5 bases and 3 bases respectively, with 8 bases between them. This CDR3 contains 12 residues. The CDR3 DNA sequence: TGTGCCAGCAGCCAGAAGGACTACGAGCAGTACTTC. Encoded protein: CASSQKDYEQYF.

About this clone itself: The junction departs from the called germline gene at one end, perhaps through a read error. V and J are TRBV7-9 and TRBJ1-2; D might be TRBD1 (5 bases). This CDR3 is 13 amino acids long. Germline loops: CDR1 SEHNR, CDR2 FQNEAQ (reference sequence). The DNA of the CDR3 is TGTGCCAGCACCTTAGGGGCGATCTATGGCTACACCTTC. Amino acid sequence: CASTLGAIYGYTF.

This clone turned up a few times. The J gene is TRBJ2-2, the V gene TRBV6-4; D may be TRBD1 or TRBD2 (5 bases each). This CDR3 comprises 15 residues. V dropped 2 bases and J dropped 6 bases, with 13 bases sitting between them. CDR1 and CDR2 from the germline V gene are MRHNA and SNTAGT. The CDR3 spells CASSDTGLTPGELFF. CDR3 bases: TGTGCCAGCAGTGACACGGGGCTAACACCCGGGGAGCTGTTTTTT.

With respect to this clone: At one of its ends the junction is not consistent with the germline gene, which may arise from a read error. The chain carries TRBV9 and TRBJ2-2; TRBD2 agrees at 13 bases. CDR3 length equals 17 residues. From germline, CDR1 is SGDLS and CDR2 YYNGEE. The CDR3 nucleotides read TGTGCCAGCAGCGTTCCGACTAGCGGGGGGAACGCCGGGGAGCTGTTTTTT. It specifies CASSVPTSGGNAGELFF.

The chain has TRBV6-1 and TRBJ1-2, with unresolved D. Per germline, CDR1 MNHNS and CDR2 SASEGT. Trimming removed 2 bases at V and 5 bases at J, with 15 bases between. The CDR3 has 15 residues. The CDR3, as DNA: TGTGCCAGCAGTGAATTCCCAGGTGCTGCGTATGGCTACACCTTC. It yields the protein CASSEFPGAAYGYTF.

The genes are TRBV5-4 and TRBJ1-1, with D unclear. Between the trimmed V and J ends, which lost 2 bases and 2 bases, there was a span of 7 bases. From germline, CDR1 is SGHNT and CDR2 YYREEE (reference sequence). The CDR3 sequence is 13 residues long. The CDR3 protein is CASSLPYNTEAFF. The CDR3 region has the DNA TGTGCCAGCAGCTTACCTTACAACACTGAAGCTTTCTTT.

The V call is TRBV29-1, the J call TRBJ1-3; D may be TRBD1 (5 bases). The V and J ends lost 4 bases and 1 base respectively, with 8 bases between them. Germline V gene data show CDR1 as SQVTM and CDR2 as ANQGSEA. The CDR3 has 13 amino acids. The CDR3 loop is CSVGDGSGNTIYF. The CDR3 bases are TGCAGCGTTGGGGACGGTTCTGGAAACACCATATATTTT. The full variable domain, with the rest looked up from reference TRBV29-1 and TRBJ1-3, is SAVISQKPSRDICQRGTSLTIQCQVDSQVTMMFWYRQQPGQSLTLIATANQGSEATYESGFVIDKFPISRPNLTFSTLTVSNMSPEDSSIYLCSVGDGSGNTIYFGEGSWLTVV.

V gene TRBV6-5 combines with J gene TRBJ2-7; tentatively, D is TRBD1 (6 bases). V was shortened by 4 bases and J by 4 bases, with 20 bases between the two germline ends. The germline V gene has CDR1 MNHEY and CDR2 SVGAGI. The CDR3 runs to 16 residues. CDR3 residues: CASSFSGRGPYYEQYF. The CDR3 nucleotides are TGTGCCAGCAGTTTCTCCGGCAGGGGTCCCTATTACGAGCAGTACTTC.

V gene TRBV14 combines with J gene TRBJ2-2; D gene unclear. This CDR3 comprises 14 residues. With 3 bases removed from V and 4 bases from J, the gap between germline ends came to 9 bases. Germline V CDR1 and CDR2: SGHDN, FVKESK. CDR3: CASSQGSTTGELFF. In DNA form, the CDR3 reads TGTGCCAGCAGCCAGGGGTCGACCACCGGGGAGCTGTTTTTT.

This sequence joins TRBV4-1 and TRBJ1-2; no definite D call. CDR3 length: 14 amino acids. Germline lookup yields CDR1 MGHRA and CDR2 YSYEKL. V was pared by 1 base and J by 2 bases, with 8 bases between. The CDR3 loop is CASSQVYGNYGYTF. The CDR3 DNA sequence: TGCGCCAGCAGCCAAGTCTACGGAAACTATGGCTACACCTTC.

This clone was detected only once. Written as DNA, the CDR3 is TGCGCCAGCAGCTTGATGGTTGTGGAGACCCAGTACTTC. It is translated as CASSLMVVETQYF. The chain employs TRBV5-1 and TRBJ2-5; no firm D call. Germline values: CDR1 SGHRS, CDR2 YFSETQ. CDR3 size: 13 residues. Trimming removed 1 base at V and 5 bases at J, with 9 bases between.

The chain recombines TRBV5-5 with TRBJ2-5; D may be TRBD2 (5 bases). CDR1 is SGHKS and CDR2 is YYEKEE in the germline V gene (reference sequence). Trimming shortened V by 4 bases and J by 1 base, and 14 bases separated the two germline ends. The CDR3 length is 15 residues. The CDR3 here is CASSPRRAAQETQYF. The CDR3 nucleotides read TGTGCCAGCAGCCCCCGCAGAGCGGCCCAAGAGACCCAGTACTTC.

This chain joins TRBV7-2 and TRBJ2-1; D is unclear. CDR3 length: 16 amino acids. Trimming stripped 4 bases from V and 10 bases from J, with 23 bases between. The germline CDR1 and CDR2 sequences are SGHTA and FQGNSA. The CDR3 bases are TGTGCCAGCAGCTCCTATCTTTGGGCCGTAGGTTACGAGCAGTTCTTC. Its translation: CASSSYLWAVGYEQFF.

This clone appeared once. The chain combines TRBV4-1 with TRBJ1-5, with 9 bases lining up with TRBD1. CDR1 and CDR2 (germline): MGHRA, YSYEKL. Trimming took 1 base from V and 0 from J; bases not matched to a gene: 1. The CDR3 consists of 16 residues. The CDR3 protein is CASSQGTGVSNQPQHF. For the CDR3, the DNA is TGCGCCAGCAGCCAAGGGACAGGGGTTAGCAATCAGCCCCAGCATTTT.

This clone was detected a few times. This rearrangement joins TRBV28 to TRBJ1-1; D remains ambiguous. V was clipped by 8 bases and J by 4 bases, with 8 bases between them. The CDR3 contains 11 residues. CDR1 is MDHEN and CDR2 is SYDVKM in the germline V gene. The CDR3 sequence is CASYGSTEAFF. The DNA of the CDR3 is TGTGCCAGCTACGGGAGCACTGAAGCTTTCTTT.

The chain employs TRBV7-8 and TRBJ2-2; no definite D call. Looked up from germline, CDR1 is SGHVS and CDR2 is FQNEAQ. The V and J ends lost 8 bases and 5 bases respectively, with 15 bases between them. The CDR3 sequence is 14 residues long. The CDR3 nucleotides read TGTGCCAGCGACCGGGCCTCGTGGACCGGGGAGCTGTTTTTT. This codes for CASDRASWTGELFF.

J is TRBJ1-1 and V is TRBV7-6; the D gene is possibly TRBD1 (6 bases). With 4 bases removed from V and 1 base from J, the gap between germline ends came to 10 bases. Germline CDR1 SGHVS, CDR2 FNYEAQ. This CDR3 region has 14 residues. CDR3 sequence reads: CASSWGAGNTEAFF. The CDR3 nucleotides are TGTGCCAGCAGCTGGGGGGCTGGGAACACTGAAGCTTTCTTT.